These T cell receptor beta chains were read from a single sample in a study of human thymus T cells. This table comes from immunoSEQ multiplex PCR, and its TCRdb copy is limited to in-frame clones, with some not included. The sample yields fewer than 85,000 clones, 90% to 95% seen once. Sequenced: thymus tissue. The receptors here all came from a girl under two years old with a congenital heart defect but otherwise immunologically healthy. CDR3s leave out the opening cysteine and the closing phenylalanine or tryptophan. D genes are given only for firm matches.

- TRBV18 11 ASSSQGRGEQF
TRBD2 TRBV6-5 14 ASSSGTSSSYNEQF
TRBD2 TRBV2 14 ASQDLAGGLYNEQF
TRBD2 TRBV19 16 ASNPIPGLAASYNEQF
- TRBV4-3 16 ASSQEGGAGSGANVLT
- TRBV19 9 ASSMGREAF
- TRBV25-1 13 ASSESDSLDQPQH
- TRBV6-6 13 ASRLTGPATDTQY
- TRBV10-1 11 ASSESSGETQY
- TRBV27 15 ASSGGTFIDATDTQY
TRBD2 TRBV28 16 ASRKQGRRLAVSYEQY
- TRBV14 12 ASSQGQAQETQY
TRBD1 TRBV15 16 ATSRERARQGPSYEQY
- TRBV30 12 AWSSGWRGHAQY
TRBD2 TRBV19 15 ASSISSSGRRTDTQY
TRBD1 TRBV27 16 ASSSISPRDSSSYEQY
TRBD2 TRBV4-2 16 ASSQEGLAGGSSYEQY
TRBD1 TRBV27 12 ASSSGTVNEKLF
- TRBV18 15 ASSPKDCRGFGYEQY
- TRBV6-1 12 ASSESPVGNEQF
- TRBV18 15 ASSPIYPRDPYNEQF
TRBD2 TRBV6-6 14 ATRPSLAGDTDTQY
- TRBV7-2 13 ASSLAWEGADEQY
TRBD1 TRBV5-1 13 ASRFRGPMNTEAF
- TRBV2 17 ASSAFFRGAGTEGDEQF
TRBD1 TRBV7-3 13 ASSLDRGTYNEQF
TRBD1 TRBV7-9 12 ASSGPGQGYEQY
TRBD1 TRBV29-1 14 SVPTMQGGMNTEAF
TRBD2 TRBV2 11 ASLAGGLDTQY
TRBD1 TRBV18 16 ASSPSQIRQGGYYGYT
TRBD2 TRBV4-1 15 ASSQSEGLADRNEQF
TRBD2 TRBV19 14 ASSMRREGMKETQY
- TRBV5-6 11 ASSGRAFNGYT
- TRBV29-1 10 SVEGRLETQY
- TRBV7-2 10 ASSSPNQPQH
TRBD2 TRBV7-2 11 ASTPWRGETQY
- TRBV27 12 ASSAGTLRDIQY
- TRBV28 12 ASSRSPLLAEAF
- TRBV19 11 ASHQGLGNGYT
- TRBV5-4 14 ASSPGDTGNTGELF
- TRBV6-5 12 ASSYPPANTEAF